The 9 T cell receptor beta chains below all came from one sample that was sequenced in a study of blood T cells in healthy people across ages. Alongside a J-beta primer mix, a sample-barcoded 5' primer served in a second PCR lasting about 7 to 12 cycles. TCRdb independently ran MiXCR on the 5' RACE reads; one entry per CDR3 protein. The sample lists over a million distinct CDR3 sequences, over 35% seen once, with 18% in the top ten. The sequencing sample was made of blood. The receptors come from a woman aged 60 to 75 in good health.

This CDR3 is CASTRGPTLTEAFF. CDR3 coding DNA: TGTGCCAGCACCCGGGGGCCGACGCTAACTGAAGCTTTCTTT. V and J are TRBV6-1 and TRBJ1-1; D is possibly TRBD1 (6 bases). Trimming cost V 7 bases and J 5 bases, with 17 bases left between them. Germline V gene lookup returns CDR1 MNHNS and CDR2 SASEGT. This CDR3 comprises 14 residues.

The genes are TRBV7-6 and TRBJ2-7; 9 bases are shared with TRBD1. This CDR3 is 14 amino acids long. The V segment lost 7 bases and the J segment 3 bases; nucleotides outside the gene matches: 7. In germline, CDR1 is SGHVS, CDR2 FNYEAQ. The CDR3 here is CASNKGQGNYEQYF. CDR3 coding DNA: TGTGCCAGCAACAAGGGACAGGGTAACTACGAGCAGTACTTC.

The V and J genes are TRBV21-1 and TRBJ2-1; TRBD2 is the table's D call and was not checked against the DNA. TRBV21-1 is annotated as a pseudogene. This CDR3 comprises 17 residues. The CDR3 region has the DNA TGTGCCGGCAGCAAAGGGGGACTAGCGGGGAACCTCAATGAGCAGTTCTTC. Translation gives CAGSKGGLAGNLNEQFF.

This clonotype was recorded many times. This rearrangement joins TRBV29-1 to TRBJ2-1; possible D gene TRBD2, 6 bases. Trimming pared 6 bases from V and 3 bases from J, leaving 15 bases between. Germline CDR1 is SQVTM and CDR2 is ANQGSEA. The CDR3 totals 14 residues. CDR3 DNA: TGCAGCGTGACGACTAGTTTTGTCTACAATGAGCAGTTCTTC. The encoded protein is CSVTTSFVYNEQFF.

The chain joins TRBV15 to TRBJ1-2, with D tentatively TRBD1 (6 bases). The ends were cut back, 0 bases at V and 7 bases at J, with 12 bases in the middle. CDR1 LNHNV and CDR2 YYDKDF come from the germline V gene (reference sequence). The CDR3 is 14 amino acids. The CDR3 nucleotides are TGTGCCACCAGCAGAGATCCACAGGGTGGTGGCTACACCTTC. Protein product: CATSRDPQGGGYTF.

The chain is built from TRBV29-1 and TRBJ2-3; D might be TRBD1 (6 bases). This CDR3 spans 13 amino acids. The V and J ends lost 4 bases and 2 bases respectively, with 10 bases between them. Germline loops: CDR1 SQVTM, CDR2 ANQGSEA. The chain's CDR3 is CSVAQGITDTQYF. CDR3 DNA: TGCAGCGTTGCCCAGGGGATCACAGATACGCAGTATTTT.

This clonotype turned up a few times. The gene calls are TRBV7-3 and TRBJ2-6; D gene uncertain. Deletions cut 4 bases from V and 2 bases from J, with 9 bases between. Germline CDR1 reads SGHTA; CDR2 reads FQGTGA. This CDR3 has 15 amino acids. CDR3 protein: CASSSESTGANVLTF. DNA for the CDR3: TGTGCCAGCAGCTCCGAGAGCACTGGGGCCAACGTCCTGACTTTC.

This clonotype came up a few times. This chain connects TRBV6-5 to TRBJ2-1, with 11 bases aligning to TRBD2. Losses at the gene ends were 5 bases for V and 0 bases for J; bases not matched to a gene: 3. This CDR3 is built from 16 residues. Per germline, CDR1 MNHEY and CDR2 SVGAGI. This CDR3 is CASSLAGGDSYNEQFF. The CDR3 region has the DNA TGTGCCAGCAGTCTAGCGGGAGGAGACTCCTACAATGAGCAGTTCTTC.

With respect to this clonotype: Germline is not matched at one junction end, which may reflect a read error. The chain couples TRBV4-1 to TRBJ2-7, with TRBD1 identical over 7 bases. The V gene's germline CDR1 is MGHRA and CDR2 YSYEKL. The CDR3 is made up of 15 amino acids. CDR3 protein: CASSPRQGSSYVQYF. CDR3 DNA: TGCGCCAGCAGCCCTCGACAGGGAAGCTCCTACGTGCAGTACTTC.